A single sample is the source of the 21 T cell receptor beta chains below, sequenced in a study of human T cells and chemical hapten exposure. TCRdb ran MiXCR on the RACE reads and lists one entry per CDR3 protein. The data contain roughly 100,000 distinct CDR3 sequences, approximately 12% of them singletons. Regarding time point: pre-sensitization, week 0. Described treatment: therapeutic diphenylcyclopropenone sensitization with weekly scalp DPC. Sequences were derived from whole blood, sampled in connection with sensitization to the hapten diphenylcyclopropenone (DPC). The receptors were sampled from a woman between 50 and 59 years old with alopecia areata. Some clones in this sample may be carry-over from other donors' samples.

The chain has TRBV19 and TRBJ2-1, with 9 positions matching TRBD1. The CDR3 spans 15 residues. CDR1 LNHDA and CDR2 SQIVND come from the germline V gene (reference sequence). After removal of 3 bases from V and 5 bases from J, the junction contained 5 bases not matched to a gene. CDR3 DNA: TGTGCCAGTAGTATTGGACAGGGGAGACACAATGAGCAGTTCTTC. Its translation: CASSIGQGRHNEQFF.

This clonotype was seen many times. The J gene is TRBJ1-2, the V gene TRBV29-1, with 7 bases lining up with TRBD1. Germline lookup yields CDR1 SQVTM and CDR2 ANQGSEA. J gave up 5 bases and V 5 bases, and 5 bases lay outside the gene matches. This CDR3 has 12 residues. For the CDR3, the DNA is TGCAGCGTTCTTGGACAGGAGTATGGCTACACCTTC. Protein product: CSVLGQEYGYTF. Together with reference TRBV29-1 and TRBJ1-2, the CDR3 gives the full variable domain: SAVISQKPSRDICQRGTSLTIQCQVDSQVTMMFWYRQQPGQSLTLIATANQGSEATYESGFVIDKFPISRPNLTFSTLTVSNMSPEDSSIYLCSVLGQEYGYTFGSGTRLTVV.

V and J are TRBV5-1 and TRBJ1-2; 7 positions match TRBD1. The V segment lost 0 bases and the J segment 4 bases; nucleotides outside the gene matches: 3. The CDR3 sequence is 14 residues long. The V gene's germline CDR1 is SGHRS and CDR2 YFSETQ. CDR3 protein: CASSLGDRGYGYTF. DNA for the CDR3: TGCGCCAGCAGCTTGGGGGACAGAGGCTATGGCTACACCTTC. Filled out from reference TRBV5-1 and TRBJ1-2, the complete variable domain reads KAGVTQTPRYLIKTRGQQVTLSCSPISGHRSVSWYQQTPGQGLQFLFEYFSETQRNKGNFPGRFSGRQFSNSRSEMNVSTLELGDSALYLCASSLGDRGYGYTFGSGTRLTVV.

This clonotype has more than one count but fewer than ten. V and J are TRBV27 and TRBJ1-1, with 8 bases identical to TRBD1. The CDR3 is 16 residues long. V lost 2 bases, J lost 4 bases, and 9 bases stayed unmatched. CDR1 is MNHEY and CDR2 is SMNVEV in the germline V gene (reference sequence). The CDR3 DNA sequence: TGTGCCAGCAGTTTAGAGTACCAGGGGGCTCCCACTGAAGCTTTCTTT. As protein: CASSLEYQGAPTEAFF.

This clonotype showed up just a few times. This sequence joins TRBV11-2 and TRBJ2-1; 7 nucleotides match TRBD1. The CDR3 spans 16 residues. V lost 5 bases and J lost 0; bases outside the gene matches: 7. The germline V gene encodes CDR1 SGHAT and CDR2 FQNNGV. CDR3 DNA: TGTGCCAGCAGCCTACTCAGGGGGTTCTCCTACAATGAGCAGTTCTTC. Protein product: CASSLLRGFSYNEQFF.

The V gene is TRBV6-6, the J gene TRBJ2-3; tentatively, D is TRBD1 (6 bases). There are 16 residues in the CDR3. The germline CDR1 and CDR2 sequences are MNHNY and SVGAGI (reference sequence). The ends were cut back, 6 bases at V and 5 bases at J, with 21 bases in the middle. The CDR3 sequence is CASSPRQVPFGDTQYF. CDR3 sequence (DNA): TGTGCCAGCAGCCCCCGACAGGTCCCTTTCGGAGATACGCAGTATTTT.

The sample holds many counts of this clonotype. The chain couples TRBV20-1 to TRBJ2-2, with D perhaps TRBD1 (6 bases). The V end was cut by 3 bases, the J end by 0 bases, with 17 bases between. CDR3 length equals 17 residues. Per germline, CDR1 DFQATT and CDR2 SNEGSKA (reference sequence). Here the CDR3 reads CSARRGTLPSNTGELFF. The CDR3 DNA reads TGCAGTGCTAGGAGAGGGACATTACCCTCGAACACCGGGGAGCTGTTTTTT.

The chain employs TRBV21-1 and TRBJ2-3; TRBD2 is the table's D call, not checked against the DNA. TRBV21-1 has pseudogene status. The CDR3 loop spans 18 amino acids. CDR3: CASSKRSGGTTGTDTQYF. The CDR3 DNA reads as TGTGCCAGCAGCAAACGTAGCGGGGGGACTACTGGCACAGATACGCAGTATTTT.

The sample holds a few counts of this clonotype. The chain couples TRBV4-1 to TRBJ2-3, with 8 nucleotides matching TRBD2. V lost 2 bases, J lost 0 bases, and 7 bases stayed unmatched. Germline-derived CDR1 and CDR2 are MGHRA and YSYEKL. The CDR3 spans 17 residues. The CDR3 is CASSQQREPSSTDTQYF. The CDR3 DNA reads as TGCGCCAGCAGCCAACAGCGGGAGCCGTCTAGCACAGATACGCAGTATTTT.

This clonotype was counted many times. The chain has TRBV7-6 and TRBJ1-1, with a possible D match to TRBD1 (5 bases). V dropped 5 bases and J dropped 3 bases, with 10 bases sitting between them. Germline V gene data show CDR1 as SGHVS and CDR2 as FNYEAQ. This CDR3 spans 13 amino acids. This chain's CDR3 is CASSLQDYTEAFF. The CDR3 DNA sequence: TGTGCCAGCAGCCTACAGGACTACACTGAAGCTTTCTTT.

A few counts support this clonotype. V gene TRBV12-3 or TRBV12-4 combines with J gene TRBJ2-3, with a tentative D call TRBD2 (6 bases). Trimming pared 3 bases from V and 6 bases from J, leaving 7 bases between. The CDR3 runs to 12 residues. The CDR3 loop reads CASSFLADTQYF. The DNA of the CDR3 is TGTGCCAGCAGTTTTCTAGCGGATACGCAGTATTTT.

The chain links TRBV20-1 to TRBJ2-1; D uncertain. The germline gives CDR1 DFQATT, CDR2 SNEGSKA (reference sequence). The CDR3 spans 13 residues. Between the trimmed V and J ends, which lost 3 bases and 0 bases, there was a span of 6 bases. In DNA form, the CDR3 reads TGCAGTGCTAGTACCCCCTCCTACAATGAGCAGTTCTTC. This translates into CSASTPSYNEQFF.

V and J are TRBV6-6 and TRBJ1-5; D is unresolved. Germline V gives CDR1 MNHNY, CDR2 SVGAGI (reference sequence). The CDR3 contains 13 residues. Trimming cost V 5 bases and J 1 base, with 6 bases left between them. The CDR3 reads CASSTLSNQPQHF. The CDR3 region has the DNA TGTGCCAGCAGTACACTAAGCAATCAGCCCCAGCATTTT.

At least ten counts were recorded for this clonotype. The chain uses TRBV11-2 and TRBJ1-1; D is uncertain. The CDR3 consists of 16 residues. V was shortened by 2 bases and J by 6 bases, with 19 bases between the two germline ends. In germline, CDR1 is SGHAT, CDR2 FQNNGV. The chain's CDR3 is CASSLRSAGPGAEAFF. The CDR3 DNA follows: TGTGCCAGCAGCTTAAGATCGGCCGGACCAGGCGCTGAAGCTTTCTTT.

There are a few counts of this clonotype. The rearrangement uses TRBV20-1 and TRBJ2-6, with no clear D. Looked up from germline, CDR1 is DFQATT and CDR2 is SNEGSKA (reference sequence). This CDR3 has 14 amino acids. V dropped 0 bases and J dropped 4 bases, with 7 bases sitting between them. The CDR3 bases are TGCAGTGCTAGAGATAGGCCAGGGGCCAACGTCCTGACTTTC. This gives the protein CSARDRPGANVLTF.

This clonotype occurred many times. This chain uses TRBV2 with TRBJ2-2, with 9 positions matching TRBD2. The CDR3 runs 15 residues. CDR1 and CDR2 from the germline V gene are SNHLY and FYNNEI. Unmatched junction bases numbered 7, after V lost 10 bases and J lost 1 base. CDR3 sequence: CANSVTSGNTGELFF. The CDR3 DNA reads TGTGCCAACTCGGTGACTAGCGGGAACACCGGGGAGCTGTTTTTT.

This clonotype was counted at least ten times. This chain joins TRBV6-5 and TRBJ2-3; the D gene could be TRBD1 or TRBD2 (5 bases each). Per the germline V gene, CDR1 is MNHEY and CDR2 is SVGAGI. Trimming removed 0 bases from V and 2 bases from J, with 12 bases in between. There are 16 residues in the CDR3. The CDR3 loop is CASSYSRGRPTDTQYF. The CDR3 bases are TGTGCCAGCAGTTACTCGAGGGGCAGGCCCACAGATACGCAGTATTTT.

The table lists this clonotype with a few counts. The rearrangement links TRBV28 to TRBJ2-3; 7 bases are shared with TRBD1. Losses at the gene ends were 5 bases for V and 1 base for J; bases not matched to a gene: 12. In germline, CDR1 is MDHEN, CDR2 SYDVKM. The CDR3 has 17 residues. Written as DNA, the CDR3 is TGTGCCAGCAGTCCCTCACTCGGGGACAGAGGCACAGATACGCAGTATTTT. It yields the protein CASSPSLGDRGTDTQYF.

This clonotype was seen only once. This CDR3 reads CASSLDILAVSVQFF. In DNA form, the CDR3 reads TGTGCCAGCAGCTTAGATATCCTAGCTGTAAGTGTGCAGTTCTTC. The V and J genes are TRBV7-8 and TRBJ2-1; TRBD2 might be the D (5 bases). The V end was cut by 1 base, the J end by 12 bases, with 19 bases between. The CDR3 spans 15 residues. The germline gives CDR1 SGHVS, CDR2 FQNEAQ.

V usage is TRBV5-1 and J usage is TRBJ1-1; no clear D gene. The CDR3 contains 12 residues. The germline gives CDR1 SGHRS, CDR2 YFSETQ. V lost 4 bases, J lost 3 bases, and 7 bases lay in between. The CDR3 sequence is CASSHPDTEAFF. CDR3 coding DNA: TGCGCCAGCAGCCACCCGGACACTGAAGCTTTCTTT.

Of note for this clonotype: Relative to the germline gene, one junction end is altered; a read error may explain this. The chain links TRBV12-3 or TRBV12-4 to TRBJ2-5; D remains unclear. The CDR3 is made up of 14 amino acids. The CDR3 bases are TGTGCCAGCAGTTTTCGATTAAGCCAAGAGTCCCAGTACTTC. This sequence encodes CASSFRLSQESQYF.